The 32 T cell receptor beta chains below were found in one sample sequenced in a study of metastatic and nonmetastatic thyroid tumors. Thyroid surgery had not been preceded by any treatment in any patient. TCRdb re-called clones via MiXCR from the PCR reads. Among approximately 6,400 clones, roughly 30% were seen once, and the ten largest hold around 23%. Sequenced input: tumor tissue. Source of these receptors: a female donor with papillary thyroid cancer or a benign thyroid nodule (not recorded which). Some clones in this sample may be carry-over from other donors' samples.

This clone was seen more than once but under ten times. The chain carries TRBV12-3 or TRBV12-4 and TRBJ1-2; a weak D match, TRBD1 (6 bases). CDR3 length: 14 residues. V was trimmed by 0 bases and J by 4 bases, leaving 9 bases between them. CDR3 region: CASSLAGGGYGYTF. The CDR3 DNA is TGTGCCAGCAGTTTAGCGGGGGGCGGCTATGGCTACACCTTC.

This clone was detected once. J is TRBJ2-2 and V is TRBV11-2, with D possibly TRBD1 on 5 matching bases. The CDR3 consists of 14 residues. Trimming removed 4 bases from V and 1 base from J, with 7 bases in between. Germline CDR1 SGHAT, CDR2 FQNNGV. As DNA, the CDR3 is TGTGCCAGCAGCTCCGGACAGAACACCGGGGAGCTGTTTTTT. Translation: CASSSGQNTGELFF.

This clone was seen at least ten times. This sequence joins TRBV29-1 and TRBJ2-3; tentatively, D is TRBD1 or TRBD2 (5 bases each). The germline V gene has CDR1 SQVTM and CDR2 ANQGSEA. V gave up 6 bases and J gave up 1 base, with 14 bases separating them. The length of the CDR3 is 14 residues. The CDR3 spells CSVSREGGTDTQYF. The CDR3 coding sequence is TGCAGCGTCAGTCGGGAAGGGGGCACAGATACGCAGTATTTT.

This clone counts as large (0.1 to 1%). The CDR3 region is CASSPVAGGTTDTQYF. In nucleotides, the CDR3 is TGTGCCAGCAGCCCGGTAGCGGGAGGGACCACAGATACGCAGTATTTT. J is TRBJ2-3 and V is TRBV7-3; 11 bases match TRBD2. CDR3 length equals 16 residues. J lost 2 bases, V lost 5 bases, and 6 bases had no gene match. CDR1 is SGHTA and CDR2 is FQGTGA in the germline V gene.

By proportion, this clone is medium-sized. Other DNA sequences in the same sample also yield this CDR3. The rearrangement uses TRBV27 and TRBJ2-7, with unresolved D. Trimming stripped 7 bases from V and 3 bases from J, with 22 bases between. The CDR3 has 16 amino acids. Germline assignment: CDR1 MNHEY and CDR2 SMNVEV (reference sequence). The CDR3: CASTPGPLRLFYEQYF. The CDR3 region has the DNA TGTGCCAGCACCCCTGGCCCTCTGCGGCTCTTCTACGAGCAGTACTTC.

This clone came up a few times. This chain links TRBV15 with TRBJ1-1, with D unclear. The germline V gene has CDR1 LNHNV and CDR2 YYDKDF (reference sequence). Trimming removed 3 bases at V and 0 bases at J, with 11 bases between. This CDR3 has 15 amino acids. This CDR3 is CATSRDGTMNTEAFF. CDR3 DNA sequence: TGTGCCACCAGCAGGGATGGTACCATGAACACTGAAGCTTTCTTT.

This clone was detected many times. The CDR3 nucleotides read TGTGCCAGCAGTTTACGTGGCCTGGGGAACACTGAAGCTTTCTTT. Amino acids: CASSLRGLGNTEAFF. V and J are TRBV27 and TRBJ1-1; D unresolved. Germline lookup yields CDR1 MNHEY and CDR2 SMNVEV (reference sequence). This CDR3 is 15 amino acids long. V shed 2 bases and J shed 1 base, with 11 bases lying between them.

This clone appeared a few times. This chain uses TRBV10-3 with TRBJ2-1; 7 bases are shared with TRBD2. The germline V gene encodes CDR1 ENHRY and CDR2 SYGVKD. J lost 2 bases, V lost 4 bases, and 5 bases had no gene match. The CDR3 covers 15 residues. The CDR3 DNA is TGTGCCATCAGTGCAAGGGAGGGAACCTACAATGAGCAGTTCTTC. Its protein is CAISAREGTYNEQFF.

Regarding this clone: One base away lies a much larger clone, so this may be a sequencing read error. The chain carries TRBV20-1 and TRBJ2-1; D remains ambiguous. Germline lookup yields CDR1 DFQATT and CDR2 SNEGSKA (reference sequence). The CDR3 length is 16 residues. The V gene lost 3 bases and the J gene lost 2 bases, with 17 bases spanning the gap. The CDR3 sequence: CSASSHFLSPYNEQFF. CDR3 DNA: TGCAGTGCTAGTAGTCATTTCTTGAGCCCCTACAATGAGCAGTTCTTC.

This chain links TRBV13 with TRBJ1-2; possible D gene TRBD1, 5 bases. The germline CDR1 and CDR2 sequences are PRHDT and FYEKMQ (reference sequence). V lost 5 bases, J lost 2 bases, and 12 bases lay in between. The CDR3 sequence is 14 residues long. This CDR3 reads CASSPRDRNYGYTF. The CDR3, as DNA: TGTGCCAGCAGCCCACGGGACCGAAACTATGGCTACACCTTC.

This clone has more than one count but fewer than ten. This chain joins TRBV12-3 or TRBV12-4 and TRBJ1-3; the D is unclear. V lost 4 bases and J lost 0, with 10 bases in between. The CDR3 length is 15 residues. CDR3 sequence reads: CASSSGRFSGNTIYF. The CDR3 DNA follows: TGTGCCAGCAGTTCCGGCCGCTTCTCTGGAAACACCATATATTTT.

This clone showed up just a few times. The chain has TRBV28 and TRBJ2-2; D remains ambiguous. This CDR3 is built from 14 residues. Germline V lookup: CDR1 MDHEN, CDR2 SYDVKM. Trimming removed 3 bases from V and 2 bases from J, with 7 bases in between. In DNA, the CDR3 is TGTGCCAGCAGTTTTACAGTAAACACCGGGGAGCTGTTTTTT. Translated: CASSFTVNTGELFF.

This clone appeared a few times. The chain combines TRBV19 with TRBJ1-5, with D uncertain. The CDR3 contains 12 residues. Germline V CDR1 and CDR2: LNHDA, SQIVND (reference sequence). Trimming removed 5 bases from V and 5 bases from J, with 7 bases in between. The CDR3 reads CASSSGYQPQHF. The DNA for the CDR3 is TGTGCCAGTAGTTCGGGGTATCAGCCCCAGCATTTT.

This clone is categorized as medium-sized. V and J are TRBV10-3 and TRBJ2-1, with D possibly TRBD2 on 5 matching bases. Trimming cost V 6 bases and J 9 bases, with 15 bases left between them. CDR3 length equals 13 residues. Germline CDR1 ENHRY, CDR2 SYGVKD. In DNA form, the CDR3 reads TGTGCCATCAGGAGAGTAACTAGTTCTGAGCAGTTCTTC. This translates into CAIRRVTSSEQFF.

The rearrangement joins TRBV12-3 or TRBV12-4 to TRBJ2-2; D gene uncertain. The V and J ends lost 11 bases and 0 bases respectively, with 10 bases between them. CDR3 length equals 13 residues. The CDR3 loop reads CAAGYTNTGELFF. The DNA of the CDR3 is TGTGCCGCCGGGTATACGAACACCGGGGAGCTGTTTTTT.

Here the CDR3 DNA reads TGTGCCAGCAGCCCATCCCGCATGAGCTCTGGAAACACCATATATTTT. Its translation: CASSPSRMSSGNTIYF. The gene calls are TRBV11-2 and TRBJ1-3; no clear D. This CDR3 has 16 residues. V was shortened by 5 bases and J by 0 bases, with 14 bases between the two germline ends. Germline V gene sequence: CDR1 SGHAT, CDR2 FQNNGV.

A few counts support this clone. CDR3 amino acids: CASIGQMINQPQHF. The CDR3 DNA reads as TGTGCCAGTATTGGGCAGATGATCAATCAGCCCCAGCATTTT. This chain uses TRBV19 with TRBJ1-5; D is undetermined. The V end lost 7 bases, the J end lost 3 bases, and 13 bases lay between the germline ends. The CDR3 totals 14 residues. Germline loops: CDR1 LNHDA, CDR2 SQIVND (reference sequence).

This clone has a handful of counts. The chain carries TRBV15 and TRBJ2-2; TRBD1 matches 8 bases. Per the germline V gene, CDR1 is LNHNV and CDR2 is YYDKDF (reference sequence). V lost 5 bases and J lost 6; bases outside the gene matches: 8. This CDR3 contains 15 residues. The CDR3 coding sequence is TGTGCCACCAGCTTGGACAGGGAGGATTCCGGGGAGCTGTTTTTT. Its translation is CATSLDREDSGELFF.

This clone was seen once. This chain links TRBV20-1 with TRBJ2-3, with TRBD2 identical over 8 bases. This CDR3 contains 18 residues. V lost 5 bases, J lost 2 bases, and 18 bases stayed unmatched. Germline values: CDR1 DFQATT, CDR2 SNEGSKA (reference sequence). CDR3 DNA: TGCAGTGCTGTACCAGCGGGAGATGATAGGGGGTCCACAGATACGCAGTATTTT. Translating it yields CSAVPAGDDRGSTDTQYF.

This clone was detected only a few times. V gene TRBV25-1 combines with J gene TRBJ1-3; TRBD1 might be the D (6 bases). The CDR3 covers 17 residues. V lost 5 bases to trimming and J lost 0 bases, with 17 bases between them. CDR1 and CDR2 from the germline V gene are MGHDK and SYGVNS. The CDR3 reads CASSLEGHHFSGNTIYF. The CDR3 DNA is TGTGCCAGCAGTTTGGAGGGACACCATTTCTCTGGAAACACCATATATTTT.

J is TRBJ2-3 and V is TRBV11-2; the D is unclear. CDR1 is SGHAT and CDR2 is FQNNGV in the germline V gene. Trimming shortened V by 1 base and J by 0 bases, and 8 bases separated the two germline ends. The CDR3 runs 15 residues. The CDR3 is CASSLGQISTDTQYF. DNA of the CDR3: TGTGCCAGCAGCTTAGGACAAATTAGCACAGATACGCAGTATTTT.

This clone is labeled large. This rearrangement joins TRBV5-1 to TRBJ2-1; 10 positions agree with TRBD2. J lost 8 bases, V lost 3 bases, and 11 bases had no gene match. CDR3 length: 16 amino acids. Germline CDR1 is SGHRS and CDR2 is YFSETQ. CDR3 in DNA: TGCGCCAGCAGCTGGGGGCCAGCGGGAGGGAGAGATGAGCAGTTCTTC. Amino acids: CASSWGPAGGRDEQFF.

This clone was recorded a few times. The rearrangement links TRBV6-1 to TRBJ1-2; possibly TRBD1 for D (5 bases). This CDR3 comprises 13 residues. V was clipped by 5 bases and J by 1 base, with 8 bases between them. The germline CDR1 and CDR2 sequences are MNHNS and SASEGT. The CDR3 region is CASSPGSNYGYTF. The CDR3, as DNA: TGTGCCAGCAGTCCAGGGAGTAACTATGGCTACACCTTC.

This clone has only a few counts. This chain uses TRBV6-1 with TRBJ1-5, with a tentative D call TRBD1 (5 bases). Germline values: CDR1 MNHNS, CDR2 SASEGT. This CDR3 contains 16 residues. Trimming left V 6 bases short and J 3 bases short, with 18 bases between. CDR3 sequence: CASSSTTALVNQPQHF. DNA of the CDR3: TGTGCCAGCAGCTCTACGACAGCCCTCGTCAATCAGCCCCAGCATTTT.

The genes are TRBV20-1 and TRBJ2-7; a weak D match, TRBD1 (5 bases). Germline assignment: CDR1 DFQATT and CDR2 SNEGSKA (reference sequence). The CDR3 length is 15 residues. V dropped 2 bases and J dropped 2 bases, with 16 bases sitting between them. The CDR3 sequence is CSARIGDSGTYEQYF. Written as DNA, the CDR3 is TGCAGTGCTAGAATCGGAGACAGTGGCACCTACGAGCAGTACTTC.

This clone occurred many times. The chain combines TRBV3-1 with TRBJ1-1; D is unclear. Germline V CDR1 and CDR2: LGHDT, YNNKEL (reference sequence). CDR3 length equals 12 residues. V was trimmed by 3 bases and J by 1 base, leaving 3 bases between them. The CDR3 loop reads CASSQGNTEAFF. The CDR3 DNA sequence: TGTGCCAGCAGCCAGGGGAACACTGAAGCTTTCTTT.

This clone was detected only a few times. The gene calls are TRBV27 and TRBJ1-5; maybe TRBD1 (6 bases). V was pared by 5 bases and J by 4 bases, with 12 bases between. This CDR3 spans 14 amino acids. The V gene's germline CDR1 is MNHEY and CDR2 SMNVEV (reference sequence). The CDR3 sequence is CASSPIRGNQPQHF. DNA of the CDR3: TGTGCCAGCAGTCCAATAAGGGGGAATCAGCCCCAGCATTTT.

V is TRBV18 and J is TRBJ1-2, with 8 bases lining up with TRBD1. Germline CDR1 is KGHSH and CDR2 is LQKENI. The CDR3 is 14 amino acids. After removal of 4 bases from V and 4 bases from J, the junction contained 5 bases not matched to a gene. The CDR3 DNA reads as TGTGCCAGCTCACTTGGACAGGGAACCTATGGCTACACCTTC. Translating gives CASSLGQGTYGYTF.

This clone is medium-sized. This rearrangement joins TRBV7-3 to TRBJ2-3; 9 bases are a match to TRBD2. Germline V lookup: CDR1 SGHTA, CDR2 FQGTGA. This CDR3 has 16 residues. V lost 5 bases, J lost 2 bases, and 8 bases stayed unmatched. CDR3 region: CASSLQGGLATDTQYF. The CDR3 region has the DNA TGTGCCAGCAGCCTCCAGGGGGGACTAGCCACAGATACGCAGTATTTT.

This clone was counted between two and nine times. The chain has TRBV12-3 or TRBV12-4 and TRBJ1-5, with TRBD1 matching over 7 bases. This CDR3 has 13 amino acids. V lost 6 bases and J lost 4; bases outside the gene matches: 3. The CDR3 is CASRYRGNQPQHF. The CDR3 coding sequence is TGTGCCAGCAGATACAGGGGTAATCAGCCCCAGCATTTT.

This clone has a single count. The missing conserved phenylalanine or tryptophan at the end of this CDR3 makes a read error likely. J is TRBJ2-2 and V is TRBV29-1; unclear D gene. The CDR3 consists of 13 residues. V lost 4 bases and J lost 2, with 8 bases in between. Per germline, CDR1 SQVTM and CDR2 ANQGSEA. Here the CDR3 DNA reads TGCAGCGTTGTCGGCATTAACACCGGGGAGCTGTTTTCT. Its protein product is CSVVGINTGELFS.

The chain carries TRBV5-1 and TRBJ2-2; 7 nucleotides align to TRBD1. This CDR3 spans 17 amino acids. Germline values: CDR1 SGHRS, CDR2 YFSETQ. The V segment lost 0 bases and the J segment 2 bases; nucleotides outside the gene matches: 7. The CDR3: CASSLVRRQGNTGELFF. CDR3 sequence (DNA): TGCGCCAGCAGCTTGGTTAGACGACAGGGTAACACCGGGGAGCTGTTTTTT.